This T cell receptor (beta chain) comes out of a study of T cell responses to AZD1222 COVID-19 vaccine. About the study: Recipients boosted at about 4 weeks or about 12 weeks are pooled. Findings of the study overall: White British ancestry dominated among donors, who included more females, and clonal diversity was possibly underestimated. Sampling that yielded the repertoires occurred only after the peak T cell response.

With V trimmed by 9 bases and J by 2 bases, 6 bases remained unmatched. Germline CDR1 and CDR2: KGHDR and SFDVKD. The CDR3 totals 16 residues. The data were produced by immunoSEQ multiplex PCR, yet TCRdb's version contains in-frame clones alone and is incomplete. The table lists about 100,000 clones, 85% to 90% of them singletons. About this clone itself: The target antigen is unknown.

This chain links TRBV24-1 with TRBJ2-3; 14 bases fit TRBD2. This specimen was peripheral blood, taken on day 0 of AZD1222 vaccination. The origin of this receptor is an adult in good health. The CDR3 loop reads CATAPGLAGDTDTQYF. CDR3 DNA sequence: TGTGCCACCGCACCGGGACTAGCGGGGGACACAGATACGCAGTATTTT.